Below, 20 T cell receptor beta chains from the same sample are listed, as sequenced in a study of blood T cell repertoires in COVID-19 (dated by TCRdb to the early 2020s). The library was obtained by the immunoSEQ multiplex PCR assay. Not all clones reach the TCRdb copy of this immuneACCESS table, which keeps in-frame sequences only. Checked studies attribute under half of the gap to unresolved V genes and leave the rest unexplained. The sample includes about 110,000 clones, with around 82% observed a single time. In total, the top ten clones hold 5.5% to 8% of the sample. Sequenced input: peripheral blood. Receptors were obtained from a woman in her forties or fifties with acute or convalescent COVID-19.

The chain joins TRBV28 to TRBJ1-3; a possible D gene is TRBD1 (6 bases). CDR3 size: 14 residues. CDR1 is MDHEN and CDR2 is SYDVKM in the germline V gene. Trimming left V 9 bases short and J 6 bases short, with 18 bases between. In nucleotides, the CDR3 is TGTGCCAGTCATCAAATAGGGGGTTTAAACACCATATATTTT. This sequence encodes CASHQIGGLNTIYF.

This clone was found a few times. This chain uses TRBV9 with TRBJ1-5; weak D call: TRBD1 (6 bases). CDR3 length equals 14 residues. Trimming cost V 6 bases and J 6 bases, with 16 bases left between them. Germline V gene sequence: CDR1 SGDLS, CDR2 YYNGEE. In DNA, the CDR3 is TGTGCCAGCATCCATAGGGGGGGGGCTCAGCCCCAGCATTTT. Residues: CASIHRGGAQPQHF.

The chain joins TRBV15 to TRBJ1-4; D ambiguous. V lost 11 bases and J 12 bases, leaving 13 bases between the germline ends. The CDR3 has 10 amino acids. The germline gives CDR1 LNHNV, CDR2 YYDKDF (reference sequence). The CDR3 loop reads CAPPPVELFF. The CDR3 nucleotides read TGTGCCCCACCGCCAGTGGAACTGTTTTTT. Variable domain in full (rest from reference TRBV15 and TRBJ1-4): DAMVIQNPRYQVTQFGKPVTLSCSQTLNHNVMYWYQQKSSQAPKLLFHYYDKDFNNEADTPDNFQSRRPNTSFCFLDIRSPGLGDTAMYLCAPPPVELFFGSGTQLSVL.

V and J are TRBV19 and TRBJ1-5; 7 positions agree with TRBD1. This CDR3 comprises 15 residues. The J segment lost 0 bases and the V segment lost 5 bases, leaving 4 bases of the junction unmatched. Germline assignment: CDR1 LNHDA and CDR2 SQIVND (reference sequence). CDR3 DNA: TGTGCCAGTAGTGACAGGGAATATAGCAATCAGCCCCAGCATTTT. The encoded protein is CASSDREYSNQPQHF.

The chain couples TRBV3-1 (or the pseudogene TRBV3-2) to TRBJ1-1; D perhaps matches TRBD1 (6 bases). Germline values: CDR1 LGHDT, CDR2 YNNKEL (reference sequence). The CDR3 has 12 residues. Trimming left V 8 bases short and J 11 bases short, with 18 bases between. CDR3 DNA sequence: TGTGCCAGCGGCATTACAGGGTCGGGGGCTTTCTTT. It codes for CASGITGSGAFF.

This clone was observed a handful of times. The V and J genes are TRBV5-1 and TRBJ1-1, with TRBD1 matching over 7 bases. The ends lost 3 bases at V and 6 bases at J; junction bases unmatched: 14. CDR1 is SGHRS, CDR2 YFSETQ, per germline. The CDR3 is made up of 16 amino acids. The CDR3 loop is CASSSSGDSQKAEAFF. The CDR3 bases are TGCGCCAGCAGCTCTTCCGGGGACAGCCAGAAGGCTGAAGCTTTCTTT.

The V and J genes are TRBV28 and TRBJ1-3, with D unresolved. The CDR3 covers 15 residues. Germline CDR1 reads MDHEN; CDR2 reads SYDVKM. V gave up 2 bases and J gave up 5 bases, with 13 bases separating them. The CDR3 here is CASSLQVAPRNTIYF. CDR3 sequence (DNA): TGTGCCAGCAGTTTACAGGTGGCCCCCCGAAACACCATATATTTT.

This clone was recorded once. The genes are TRBV6-5 and TRBJ1-2; D is unclear. This CDR3 comprises 14 residues. Trimming stripped 4 bases from V and 4 bases from J, with 13 bases between. The germline gives CDR1 MNHEY, CDR2 SVGAGI. CDR3 in DNA: TGTGCCAGCAGTTCCCCGGGGTGGGGCTATGGCTACACCTTC. Residues: CASSSPGWGYGYTF.

V usage is TRBV7-9 and J usage is TRBJ1-4, with a tentative D call TRBD1 (6 bases). Germline-derived CDR1 and CDR2 are SEHNR and FQNEAQ (reference sequence). The CDR3 runs 16 residues. Deletions cut 4 bases from V and 0 bases from J, with 12 bases between. CDR3 sequence: CASSSQGDPTNEKLFF. In nucleotides, the CDR3 is TGTGCCAGCAGCTCACAGGGTGACCCAACTAATGAAAAACTGTTTTTT.

V gene TRBV5-1 combines with J gene TRBJ2-3; D unclear. CDR3 length: 14 amino acids. V lost 4 bases, J lost 0 bases, and 9 bases lay in between. Germline V CDR1 and CDR2: SGHRS, YFSETQ. This CDR3 is CASSLTVSTDTQYF. The DNA of the CDR3 is TGCGCCAGCAGCCTTACAGTAAGCACAGATACGCAGTATTTT.

J is TRBJ2-3 and V is TRBV6-5; 10 bases fit TRBD2. The CDR3 length is 14 residues. Losses at the gene ends were 8 bases for V and 5 bases for J; bases not matched to a gene: 7. Germline-derived CDR1 and CDR2 are MNHEY and SVGAGI. CDR3 sequence reads: CASAASGGVDTQYF. The CDR3 DNA reads as TGTGCCAGCGCAGCTAGCGGGGGTGTAGATACGCAGTATTTT.

The V and J genes are TRBV6-1 and TRBJ1-1; D possibly corresponds to TRBD1 (6 bases). CDR1 is MNHNS and CDR2 is SASEGT in the germline V gene. V dropped 2 bases and J dropped 4 bases, with 20 bases sitting between them. This CDR3 comprises 17 residues. This CDR3 is CASSEKLSLGAPTEAFF. The CDR3 region has the DNA TGTGCCAGCAGTGAAAAGCTATCGTTGGGGGCTCCCACTGAAGCTTTCTTT.

The chain carries TRBV30 and TRBJ1-5, with D unresolved. In germline, CDR1 is GTSNPN, CDR2 SVGIG (reference sequence). The V end lost 0 bases, the J end lost 3 bases, and 9 bases lay between the germline ends. The CDR3 spans 14 residues. The CDR3 region has the DNA TGTGCCTGGAGTGTGGTGGCCTTCAATCAGCCCCAGCATTTT. Amino acids: CAWSVVAFNQPQHF.

This clone was counted only a few times. The chain recombines TRBV5-1 with TRBJ1-1, with 9 nucleotides matching TRBD1. Germline trimming cut 3 bases from V and 2 bases from J; bases unmatched to any gene: 11. Germline loops: CDR1 SGHRS, CDR2 YFSETQ. The CDR3 is 17 residues long. The CDR3 loop is CASSSYPPGQGNTEAFF. The CDR3 DNA sequence: TGCGCCAGCAGCTCCTACCCGCCGGGACAGGGTAACACTGAAGCTTTCTTT.

This chain connects TRBV7-9 to TRBJ2-5; 7 positions match TRBD1. CDR3 length: 15 residues. The J segment lost 1 base and the V segment lost 4 bases, leaving 6 bases of the junction unmatched. Germline assignment: CDR1 SEHNR and CDR2 FQNEAQ (reference sequence). The CDR3 sequence: CASSSQTGLQETQYF. Here the CDR3 DNA reads TGTGCCAGCAGCTCCCAGACAGGGCTCCAAGAGACCCAGTACTTC.

The V gene is TRBV7-8, the J gene TRBJ1-6; D gene uncertain. The V end was cut by 4 bases, the J end by 9 bases, with 13 bases between. Germline loops: CDR1 SGHVS, CDR2 FQNEAQ. The length of the CDR3 is 14 residues. CDR3 residues: CASSYAAGSSPLHF. As DNA, the CDR3 is TGTGCCAGCAGCTACGCGGCCGGCAGTTCACCCCTCCACTTT.

The chain couples TRBV5-1 to TRBJ2-1, with a tentative D call TRBD2 (6 bases). Germline CDR1 and CDR2: SGHRS and YFSETQ. The CDR3 loop spans 15 amino acids. V was trimmed by 4 bases and J by 8 bases, leaving 19 bases between them. CDR3 sequence: CASSINGGVLDEQFF. The DNA of the CDR3 is TGCGCCAGCAGCATAAACGGAGGGGTGTTGGATGAGCAGTTCTTC.

The chain combines TRBV5-1 with TRBJ2-3; perhaps TRBD1 as D (5 bases). The CDR3 spans 19 residues. V gave up 1 base and J gave up 5 bases, with 26 bases separating them. The germline V gene encodes CDR1 SGHRS and CDR2 YFSETQ. DNA for the CDR3: TGCGCCAGCAGCTTGAGGGGCGTCTTGGGCCCCGTATCTGAAGATACGCAGTATTTT. Its translation: CASSLRGVLGPVSEDTQYF.

Comment on this clone: The sample holds other DNA sequences that translate to the same CDR3. The chain has TRBV21-1 and TRBJ2-1; the table assigns TRBD2, which was not confirmed against the DNA. TRBV21-1 is tagged as a pseudogene. This CDR3 region has 15 residues. CDR3 sequence: CASNLAGGPLGEQFF. The CDR3 bases are TGTGCCAGCAATCTAGCGGGGGGGCCGCTGGGGGAGCAGTTCTTC.

The chain carries TRBV5-4 and TRBJ2-2; TRBD2 agrees at 15 bases. This CDR3 is 17 amino acids long. Trimming took 0 bases from V and 6 from J; bases not matched to a gene: 3. Germline V gene lookup returns CDR1 SGHNT and CDR2 YYREEE (reference sequence). As DNA, the CDR3 is TGTGCCAGCAGCTTGGGGACTAGCGGGGGGGCCCCCGGGGAGCTGTTTTTT. Translating gives CASSLGTSGGAPGELFF.